Listed below are T cell receptor beta chains from one sample, sequenced in a study of blood T cell repertoires in COVID-19. This table comes from immunoSEQ multiplex PCR, and its TCRdb copy is limited to in-frame clones, with some not included. The sample holds around 140,000 clones, about 90% seen once. Sequencing was done on a sample of PBMCs or T cells enriched from blood (not recorded which). These receptors all come from a man aged 55 to 70 who had recovered from COVID-19. Both conserved end residues are part of each CDR3. Each record gives: V gene, D gene, J gene, CDR3 protein. D genes are given only for firm matches.

TRBV3-1/TRBV3-2,NA,TRBJ1-1,CASSQDLTFEAFF
TRBV28,NA,TRBJ2-1,CASSSPGSSVNGEQFF
TRBV6-2/TRBV6-3,NA,TRBJ2-5,CASSSLAGAGTQYF
TRBV27,NA,TRBJ2-7,CASSLVGGTLSEQYF
TRBV19,NA,TRBJ2-3,CASRSGLAPDTQYF
TRBV19,NA,TRBJ1-6,CASSVRDTPFSSEPLHF
TRBV7-6,TRBD1,TRBJ2-3,CASSLEGTGADTQYF
TRBV19,TRBD1,TRBJ2-7,CASSFGTGYYEQYF
TRBV19,TRBD1,TRBJ1-1,CASSIDRTGRTTEAFF
TRBV9,NA,TRBJ1-1,CASGINTEAFF
TRBV27,NA,TRBJ2-3,CASTGQRSTDTQYF
TRBV12-3/TRBV12-4,NA,TRBJ1-5,CASSRDNQPQHF
TRBV19,TRBD1,TRBJ1-5,CASSSGTDPSNQPQHF
TRBV19,TRBD1,TRBJ1-1,CASRQGAQGSEAFF
TRBV10-3,NA,TRBJ2-7,CAISEADNEQYF
TRBV7-9,NA,TRBJ2-3,CASSLRTITDTQYF
TRBV5-1,NA,TRBJ1-4,CASTREGPTNEKLFF
TRBV5-4,TRBD2,TRBJ2-5,CASSLLVAGKETQYF
TRBV5-1,NA,TRBJ1-1,CASSLVPGMNTEAFF
TRBV28,NA,TRBJ1-4,CASSSGMEKLFF
TRBV28,NA,TRBJ2-7,CASSEHTRGYEQYF
TRBV19,NA,TRBJ1-1,CASSIGTNTEAFF
TRBV9,TRBD2,TRBJ2-1,CASSKTSANNEQFF
TRBV28,NA,TRBJ2-1,CASTPNSGHTYNEQFF
TRBV4-1,TRBD1,TRBJ1-6,CASSQGRTGPYYNSPLHF
TRBV9,NA,TRBJ2-7,CASSVGSGSYEQYF
TRBV5-1,TRBD1,TRBJ2-4,CASSLYLGQGNIQYF
TRBV10-3,TRBD1,TRBJ2-7,CAISETDRKPTYEQYF
TRBV19,TRBD1,TRBJ1-5,CASSPTGVIQPQHF
TRBV10-1,NA,TRBJ2-2,CASSSPNTGELFF
TRBV19,NA,TRBJ2-1,CASTPDRTYNEQFF
TRBV27,NA,TRBJ2-7,CASSLSQGSEQYF
TRBV29-1,NA,TRBJ1-1,CSARGANTEAFF
TRBV28,TRBD1,TRBJ1-3,CASSSPTGAGNTIYF
TRBV2,TRBD1,TRBJ2-5,CASSILGQGASETQYF